A single sample is the source of the 32 T cell receptor beta chains below, sequenced in a study of blood T cell repertoires in COVID-19. Only in-frame clones appear in the TCRdb table, and some are missing; sequencing was by immunoSEQ multiplex PCR. The table records roughly 200,000 clones, around nine tenths of them present only once. Sequencing was carried out using peripheral blood. These receptors originate from a man in his 60s who had recovered from COVID-19.

The chain combines TRBV24-1 with TRBJ2-7; D unclear. Germline V CDR1 and CDR2: KGHDR, SFDVKD. CDR3 length: 11 residues. Trimming stripped 3 bases from V and 7 bases from J, with 6 bases between. The CDR3 sequence: CATSDQWEQYF. The CDR3 DNA reads TGTGCCACCAGTGATCAGTGGGAGCAGTACTTC.

Notes on this clone: Additional DNA sequences in this sample encode the identical CDR3. In nucleotides, the CDR3 is TGTGCCAGCAGCGTTGGCCTGAGCAATCAGCCCCAGCATTTT. This codes for CASSVGLSNQPQHF. This chain connects TRBV9 to TRBJ1-5; D gene unclear. Germline-derived CDR1 and CDR2 are SGDLS and YYNGEE. The CDR3 has 14 amino acids. V gave up 2 bases and J gave up 1 base, with 7 bases separating them.

V usage is TRBV5-5 and J usage is TRBJ2-3; 7 bases are a match to TRBD2. The V segment lost 4 bases and the J segment 2 bases; nucleotides outside the gene matches: 7. There are 15 residues in the CDR3. Germline CDR1 SGHKS, CDR2 YYEKEE (reference sequence). The CDR3 here is CASSGRAEYTDTQYF. CDR3 DNA: TGTGCCAGCAGCGGGAGGGCTGAATACACAGATACGCAGTATTTT.

This clone came up once. The CDR3 loop reads CASSRDRYEKLFF. The CDR3 nucleotides read TGTGCCAGCAGCCGGGACAGATATGAAAAACTGTTTTTT. V and J are TRBV5-4 and TRBJ1-4; 7 bases line up with TRBD1. The germline CDR1 and CDR2 sequences are SGHNT and YYREEE (reference sequence). V gave up 4 bases and J gave up 6 bases; unmatched junction bases: 3. The CDR3 is 13 residues long.

The gene calls are TRBV6-5 and TRBJ2-1, with D perhaps TRBD1 (6 bases). V lost 5 bases to trimming and J lost 9 bases, with 17 bases between them. CDR1 and CDR2 from the germline V gene are MNHEY and SVGAGI. The CDR3 length is 14 residues. The CDR3 loop is CASSTWTARGEQFF. The CDR3 DNA sequence: TGTGCCAGCAGTACCTGGACAGCCCGGGGTGAGCAGTTCTTC.

The gene calls are TRBV7-8 and TRBJ2-1, with 7 nucleotides matching TRBD1. This CDR3 spans 16 amino acids. Germline CDR1 is SGHVS and CDR2 is FQNEAQ. V was clipped by 5 bases and J by 0 bases; unmatched bases: 7. The CDR3 bases are TGTGCCAGCAGCCCCCGCCGGGACAGCTCCTACAATGAGCAGTTCTTC. Its translation is CASSPRRDSSYNEQFF.

The V and J genes are TRBV4-1 and TRBJ2-3, with D hard to call. The CDR3 extends over 17 amino acids. V lost 2 bases, J lost 13 bases, and 28 bases lay in between. Germline CDR1 is MGHRA and CDR2 is YSYEKL. CDR3 region: CASSQTRPAPEARCEYF. CDR3 sequence (DNA): TGCGCCAGCAGCCAAACCCGTCCAGCCCCAGAGGCTAGATGCGAGTATTTT.

The count of this clone is one. The chain employs TRBV4-3 and TRBJ1-2; the D gene is possibly TRBD1 (6 bases). CDR1 is LGHNA, CDR2 YSLEER, per germline. The CDR3 runs 15 residues. The V end was cut by 2 bases, the J end by 2 bases, with 12 bases between. The CDR3 sequence: CASSQTGTPNYGYTF. The CDR3 DNA sequence: TGCGCCAGCAGCCAAACCGGGACACCAAACTATGGCTACACCTTC.

This clone was found once. The chain is built from TRBV9 and TRBJ1-1, with D maybe TRBD1 (6 bases). V was cut by 4 bases and J by 1 base, with 23 bases left in between. The CDR3 totals 18 residues. Germline V gives CDR1 SGDLS, CDR2 YYNGEE. CDR3 region: CASSKYITPRTENTEAFF. CDR3 nucleotides: TGTGCCAGCAGCAAGTATATCACCCCCCGGACAGAGAACACTGAAGCTTTCTTT.

This sequence joins TRBV30 and TRBJ1-1, with 8 bases lining up with TRBD1. Germline V gives CDR1 GTSNPN, CDR2 SVGIG (reference sequence). V dropped 8 bases and J dropped 6; count of bases not matched to a gene: 14. This CDR3 spans 14 amino acids. Written as DNA, the CDR3 is TGTGCCCGGGACAGGAACTTAAGGGGATCTGAAGCTTTCTTT. This translates into CARDRNLRGSEAFF.

This clone was detected ten times or more. The V gene is TRBV30, the J gene TRBJ1-5, with a tentative D call TRBD1 (5 bases). Trimming stripped 0 bases from V and 7 bases from J, with 10 bases between. This CDR3 region has 13 residues. The germline CDR1 and CDR2 sequences are GTSNPN and SVGIG (reference sequence). The DNA of the CDR3 is TGTGCCTGGAGTGTTGAAGGGGAACAGCCCCAGCATTTT. Protein sequence: CAWSVEGEQPQHF. Filled out from reference TRBV30 and TRBJ1-5, the complete variable domain reads SQTIHQWPATLVQPVGSPLSLECTVEGTSNPNLYWYRQAAGRGLQLLFYSVGIGQISSEVPQNLSASRPQDRQFILSSKKLLLSDSGFYLCAWSVEGEQPQHFGDGTRLSIL.

The chain carries TRBV3-1 (or the pseudogene TRBV3-2) and TRBJ2-7; 11 positions match TRBD2. Germline assignment: CDR1 LGHDT and CDR2 YNNKEL (reference sequence). Losses at the gene ends were 0 bases for V and 3 bases for J; bases not matched to a gene: 25. CDR3 size: 23 residues. CDR3 residues: CASSQDPAKLFRSAGTSGYEQYF. CDR3 DNA sequence: TGTGCCAGCAGCCAAGATCCAGCCAAACTCTTTAGATCTGCCGGGACTAGCGGCTACGAGCAGTACTTC.

The chain recombines TRBV18 with TRBJ2-5; 8 positions agree with TRBD2. Trimming removed 5 bases from V and 4 bases from J; junction bases left unmatched: 9. Germline V gene data show CDR1 as KGHSH and CDR2 as LQKENI. This CDR3 spans 15 amino acids. CDR3 nucleotide sequence: TGTGCCAGCTCATCCGGACTAGCTGGTCGAGAGACCCAGTACTTC. It encodes CASSSGLAGRETQYF.

The chain has TRBV5-4 and TRBJ1-1; D gene unclear. This CDR3 comprises 13 residues. V dropped 0 bases and J dropped 8 bases, with 11 bases sitting between them. Germline CDR1 reads SGHNT; CDR2 reads YYREEE (reference sequence). CDR3 in amino acids: CASSLDQQLEAFF. The DNA of the CDR3 is TGTGCCAGCAGCTTGGACCAACAACTAGAAGCTTTCTTT.

This chain uses TRBV7-6 with TRBJ1-1; possibly TRBD1 for D (5 bases). Per germline, CDR1 SGHVS and CDR2 FNYEAQ. Trimming removed 0 bases at V and 5 bases at J, with 10 bases between. The CDR3 contains 14 residues. The CDR3 loop reads CASSLALGGTEAFF. Written as DNA, the CDR3 is TGTGCCAGCAGCTTAGCGCTGGGGGGGACTGAAGCTTTCTTT. Filled out from reference TRBV7-6 and TRBJ1-1, the complete variable domain reads GAGVSQSPRYKVTKRGQDVALRCDPISGHVSLYWYRQALGQGPEFLTYFNYEAQQDKSGLPNDRFSAERPEGSISTLTIQRTEQRDSAMYRCASSLALGGTEAFFGQGTRLTVV.

This clone was found once. This chain uses TRBV30 with TRBJ1-1; 7 bases align to TRBD1. Per germline, CDR1 GTSNPN and CDR2 SVGIG (reference sequence). With V trimmed by 1 base and J by 6 bases, 5 bases remained unmatched. This CDR3 is 13 amino acids long. The CDR3: CAWSETGRSEAFF. CDR3 DNA: TGTGCCTGGAGTGAGACAGGGAGATCTGAAGCTTTCTTT.

The V and J genes are TRBV18 and TRBJ2-3, with 7 nucleotides matching TRBD1. V dropped 4 bases and J dropped 0; count of bases not matched to a gene: 1. Germline values: CDR1 KGHSH, CDR2 LQKENI. The CDR3 length is 14 residues. The CDR3 loop reads CASSRQGSTDTQYF. In DNA form, the CDR3 reads TGTGCCAGCTCACGACAGGGAAGCACAGATACGCAGTATTTT.

The V call is TRBV24-1, the J call TRBJ1-5; tentatively, D is TRBD1 (6 bases). Trimming left V 5 bases short and J 5 bases short, with 27 bases between. From germline, CDR1 is KGHDR and CDR2 SFDVKD. This CDR3 comprises 19 residues. Here the CDR3 reads CATSAAGPGGQGGDQPQHF. In DNA, the CDR3 is TGTGCCACCAGTGCCGCGGGCCCGGGGGGGCAGGGAGGGGATCAGCCCCAGCATTTT.

The rearrangement joins TRBV5-1 to TRBJ2-1; tentatively, D is TRBD2 (5 bases). V lost 1 base and J 7 bases, leaving 9 bases between the germline ends. Germline V gene lookup returns CDR1 SGHRS and CDR2 YFSETQ. The CDR3 loop spans 13 amino acids. CDR3 region: CASSLHRGNEQFF. The CDR3 DNA reads TGCGCCAGCAGCTTGCATCGAGGGAATGAGCAGTTCTTC.

In its sample, this clone was seen once. V usage is TRBV11-2 and J usage is TRBJ1-5, with TRBD1 as a possible D gene (5 bases). CDR1 is SGHAT, CDR2 FQNNGV, per germline. The CDR3 is 15 residues long. V dropped 1 base and J dropped 2 bases, with 9 bases sitting between them. The CDR3 DNA is TGTGCCAGCAGCTTAGGTGGGGGGGGCAATCAGCCCCAGCATTTT. This translates into CASSLGGGGNQPQHF.

This clone has only one observation. This CDR3 is CASGTGNQETQYF. In DNA, the CDR3 is TGCGCCAGCGGTACAGGAAACCAAGAGACCCAGTACTTC. The V and J genes are TRBV10-2 and TRBJ2-5; a weak D match, TRBD1 (5 bases). CDR1 and CDR2 from the germline V gene are WSHSY and SAAADI. V was shortened by 8 bases and J by 0 bases, with 10 bases between the two germline ends. The length of the CDR3 is 13 residues.

The chain recombines TRBV28 with TRBJ2-1; weak D call: TRBD2 (6 bases). V shed 1 base and J shed 9 bases, with 19 bases lying between them. Germline values: CDR1 MDHEN, CDR2 SYDVKM. There are 16 residues in the CDR3. CDR3 protein: CASSLFPGLGSGEQFF. The CDR3 bases are TGTGCCAGCAGTTTATTCCCGGGACTGGGCTCTGGTGAGCAGTTCTTC. Full variable domain (remainder filled in from reference TRBV28 and TRBJ2-1): DVKVTQSSRYLVKRTGEKVFLECVQDMDHENMFWYRQDPGLGLRLIYFSYDVKMKEKGDIPEGYSVSREKKERFSLILESASTNQTSMYLCASSLFPGLGSGEQFFGPGTRLTVL.

This sequence joins TRBV6-5 and TRBJ2-3; D remains ambiguous. Trimming pared 7 bases from V and 6 bases from J, leaving 11 bases between. The CDR3 totals 12 residues. The germline gives CDR1 MNHEY, CDR2 SVGAGI. As DNA, the CDR3 is TGTGCCAGCAACTCCTACGGGGATACGCAGTATTTT. It specifies CASNSYGDTQYF.

A single count supports this clone. The rearrangement joins TRBV27 to TRBJ1-5, with TRBD1 matching over 9 bases. Germline lookup yields CDR1 MNHEY and CDR2 SMNVEV (reference sequence). The V gene end was trimmed by 8 bases and the J gene end by 6 bases; junction bases not matched to a gene: 14. This CDR3 spans 16 amino acids. CDR3 sequence (DNA): TGTGCCAGCCGCCCAACAGGGGGCGCATCGGGTCAGCCCCAGCATTTT. Encoded protein: CASRPTGGASGQPQHF.

CDR3 residues: CASRSGGVTGNTIYF. The CDR3 DNA reads as TGCGCCAGCAGGTCAGGGGGCGTAACTGGAAACACCATATATTTT. The chain employs TRBV5-1 and TRBJ1-3; 8 nucleotides align to TRBD1. The CDR3 is made up of 15 amino acids. The V gene end was trimmed by 5 bases and the J gene end by 2 bases; junction bases not matched to a gene: 6. In germline, CDR1 is SGHRS, CDR2 YFSETQ.

J is TRBJ2-2 and V is TRBV10-3, with 12 nucleotides matching TRBD2. CDR3 length: 19 amino acids. Germline trimming cut 7 bases from V and 3 bases from J; bases unmatched to any gene: 15. CDR1 ENHRY and CDR2 SYGVKD come from the germline V gene. CDR3 in amino acids: CAINSGHRASGRDTGELFF. CDR3 coding DNA: TGTGCCATCAATTCTGGCCACCGGGCTAGCGGGAGGGACACCGGGGAGCTGTTTTTT.

This chain uses TRBV3-1 (or the pseudogene TRBV3-2) with TRBJ2-3; TRBD2 agrees at 13 bases. The CDR3 runs 15 residues. Per germline, CDR1 LGHDT and CDR2 YNNKEL (reference sequence). V shed 5 bases and J 3 bases; nucleotides not matched to a gene: 2. CDR3 amino acids: CASSGGLAGTDTQYF. CDR3 DNA: TGTGCCAGCAGCGGGGGACTAGCGGGAACAGATACGCAGTATTTT.

This rearrangement joins TRBV2 to TRBJ1-1, with D maybe TRBD1 (5 bases). The CDR3 has 14 residues. The germline V gene has CDR1 SNHLY and CDR2 FYNNEI. The germline V and J ends were trimmed by 2 bases and 4 bases, with 11 bases remaining between them. CDR3 residues: CASSETRGGTEAFF. CDR3 DNA sequence: TGTGCCAGCAGTGAAACGAGGGGAGGCACTGAAGCTTTCTTT.

This chain uses TRBV12-3 or TRBV12-4 with TRBJ1-1; D may be TRBD1 (5 bases). This CDR3 is built from 13 residues. V was shortened by 6 bases and J by 4 bases, with 12 bases between the two germline ends. CDR3 DNA: TGTGCCAGCAGCATAAGGGGTGCCACTGAAGCTTTCTTT. It encodes CASSIRGATEAFF.

The chain is built from TRBV15 and TRBJ2-3, with 12 bases aligning to TRBD2. Per germline, CDR1 LNHNV and CDR2 YYDKDF (reference sequence). V shed 1 base, J shed 0 bases, and the junction held 2 bases outside the gene matches. This CDR3 comprises 17 residues. CDR3 DNA: TGTGCCACCAGCAGAGTACTAGCGGGGGGTAGCACAGATACGCAGTATTTT. This translates into CATSRVLAGGSTDTQYF.

CDR3 protein: CASSPLGGGNEQFF. Here the CDR3 DNA reads TGTGCCAGCTCACCACTAGGGGGTGGCAATGAGCAGTTCTTC. The chain recombines TRBV18 with TRBJ2-1; the D gene is possibly TRBD1 (6 bases). The CDR3 is 14 residues long. Germline lookup yields CDR1 KGHSH and CDR2 LQKENI. Trimming cost V 1 base and J 6 bases, with 10 bases left between them.

V is TRBV7-9 and J is TRBJ1-4, with TRBD1 as a possible D gene (6 bases). The CDR3 sequence is 14 residues long. Per germline, CDR1 SEHNR and CDR2 FQNEAQ (reference sequence). The V gene lost 1 base and the J gene lost 8 bases, with 11 bases spanning the gap. The CDR3 nucleotides read TGTGCCAGCAGCTTAGTACAGGGAAAGGAAAAACTGTTTTTT. It yields the protein CASSLVQGKEKLFF.